One and the same sample provided the 24 T cell receptor beta chains below, sequenced in a study of shared clonotypes between healthy human individuals. Clones were read by immunoSEQ multiplex PCR, and TCRdb kept only the in-frame ones, dropping some. The sample contains over a million clones, 78% of which appear only once. What was sequenced was memory CD4+ T cells from PBMCs. Subset noted: CD45RA-negative fraction. These receptors originate from a man in his late teens or twenties in good health. Some clones in this sample may be carry-over from other donors' samples.

V gene TRBV30 combines with J gene TRBJ2-5; D is possibly TRBD2 (5 bases). CDR1 and CDR2 (germline): GTSNPN, SVGIG (reference sequence). The CDR3 covers 13 residues. The V end lost 4 bases, the J end lost 1 base, and 10 bases lay between the germline ends. The CDR3, as DNA: TGTGCCTGGACGAGGGCGTCCCAAGAGACCCAGTACTTC. Amino acids: CAWTRASQETQYF.

The CDR3 DNA follows: TGTGCCAGTAGTATAGGGACCCTAGTAGCGGGAGGGGGCAATGAGCAGTTCTTC. This gives the protein CASSIGTLVAGGGNEQFF. The rearrangement joins TRBV19 to TRBJ2-1, with 11 bases identical to TRBD2. V dropped 1 base and J dropped 6; count of bases not matched to a gene: 11. Germline CDR1 reads LNHDA; CDR2 reads SQIVND (reference sequence). The CDR3 has 18 amino acids.

The genes are TRBV6-6 and TRBJ2-1, with D unclear. CDR3 length equals 14 residues. Germline V gene lookup returns CDR1 MNHNY and CDR2 SVGAGI (reference sequence). V was pared by 1 base and J by 7 bases, with 11 bases between. The CDR3 reads CASSYYASLNEQFF. The CDR3 DNA reads TGTGCCAGCAGTTACTACGCTAGTCTGAATGAGCAGTTCTTC.

This clone was detected only once. This rearrangement joins TRBV27 to TRBJ1-1; no clear D gene. Germline lookup yields CDR1 MNHEY and CDR2 SMNVEV (reference sequence). With 1 base removed from V and 7 bases from J, the gap between germline ends came to 10 bases. The CDR3 has 13 residues. The CDR3 loop reads CASSLYWEGEAFF. The CDR3 nucleotides read TGTGCCAGCAGTTTATATTGGGAGGGTGAAGCTTTCTTT.

This chain links TRBV15 with TRBJ2-7; TRBD2 agrees at 7 bases. The CDR3 runs 15 residues. Germline V gene lookup returns CDR1 LNHNV and CDR2 YYDKDF (reference sequence). Trimming at V came to 8 bases and at J to 0 bases, leaving 10 bases not matched to a gene. CDR3 in amino acids: CATAPLSSGSYEQYF. Written as DNA, the CDR3 is TGTGCCACCGCCCCCCTGTCTAGCGGCTCCTACGAGCAGTACTTC.

The rearrangement links TRBV2 to TRBJ1-4; D uncertain. Germline V gives CDR1 SNHLY, CDR2 FYNNEI. With 3 bases removed from V and 4 bases from J, the gap between germline ends came to 12 bases. The CDR3 runs to 15 residues. This CDR3 is CASSDQGRFNEKLFF. CDR3 in DNA: TGTGCCAGCAGTGATCAAGGCAGATTTAATGAAAAACTGTTTTTT. The full variable domain, in which reference TRBV2 and TRBJ1-4 provide the parts outside the CDR3, is EPEVTQTPSHQVTQMGQEVILRCVPISNHLYFYWYRQILGQKVEFLVSFYNNEISEKSEIFDDQFSVERPDGSNFTLKIRSTKLEDSAMYFCASSDQGRFNEKLFFGSGTQLSVL.

To note about this clone: Other DNA sequences in the same sample also yield this CDR3. The chain joins TRBV9 to TRBJ1-5; D call uncertain. This CDR3 comprises 15 residues. The germline V and J ends were trimmed by 0 bases and 2 bases, with 9 bases remaining between them. Per germline, CDR1 SGDLS and CDR2 YYNGEE. In DNA form, the CDR3 reads TGTGCCAGCAGCGTAGGGTGGGGTGGCAATCAGCCCCAGCATTTT. Amino acid sequence: CASSVGWGGNQPQHF.

The rearrangement links TRBV6-5 to TRBJ2-7, with 9 bases matching TRBD2. The germline CDR1 and CDR2 sequences are MNHEY and SVGAGI. V was clipped by 5 bases and J by 5 bases; unmatched bases: 7. The CDR3 totals 14 residues. CDR3 sequence (DNA): TGTGCCAGCAGTAACCTAGCGGGAATCCACGAGCAGTACTTC. It encodes CASSNLAGIHEQYF.

CDR3 loop: CSVEGASTYEQYF. The CDR3 DNA is TGCAGCGTTGAAGGGGCCTCTACCTACGAGCAGTACTTC. The J gene is TRBJ2-7, the V gene TRBV29-1; no reliable D call. Germline V lookup: CDR1 SQVTM, CDR2 ANQGSEA. The CDR3 has 13 residues. Trimming left V 1 base short and J 2 bases short, with 9 bases between.

The chain carries TRBV7-3 and TRBJ1-3; no definite D call. V dropped 2 bases and J dropped 0 bases, with 8 bases sitting between them. Germline V gene data show CDR1 as SGHTA and CDR2 as FQGTGA. The CDR3 is 15 residues long. The DNA for the CDR3 is TGTGCCAGCAGCTTAGGGAGCACCTCTGGAAACACCATATATTTT. It codes for CASSLGSTSGNTIYF.

The chain recombines TRBV19 with TRBJ1-5, with D perhaps TRBD1 (6 bases). V shed 5 bases and J shed 4 bases, with 18 bases lying between them. The CDR3 extends over 16 amino acids. Germline CDR1 is LNHDA and CDR2 is SQIVND (reference sequence). The DNA for the CDR3 is TGTGCCAGTAGTCTCACGGGCGGGGGGCGTAATCAGCCCCAGCATTTT. Its protein product is CASSLTGGGRNQPQHF.

A note on this clone: Other DNA sequences in the sample encode the same CDR3. The CDR3 here is CASSIRTDTQYF. The CDR3 DNA reads as TGTGCCAGTAGTATCCGAACAGATACGCAGTATTTT. The chain combines TRBV19 with TRBJ2-3; D remains unclear. Trimming removed 3 bases from V and 3 bases from J, with 4 bases in between. CDR3 length: 12 residues. Germline values: CDR1 LNHDA, CDR2 SQIVND (reference sequence).

This clone turned up a few times. The chain uses TRBV28 and TRBJ1-5; D might be TRBD1 (5 bases). Per the germline V gene, CDR1 is MDHEN and CDR2 is SYDVKM. Trimming cost V 2 bases and J 7 bases, with 15 bases left between them. CDR3 length equals 15 residues. The CDR3 sequence is CASSLVVRVSQPQHF. The CDR3 nucleotides are TGTGCCAGCAGTTTAGTGGTCAGGGTATCACAGCCCCAGCATTTT. Filled out from reference TRBV28 and TRBJ1-5, the complete variable domain reads DVKVTQSSRYLVKRTGEKVFLECVQDMDHENMFWYRQDPGLGLRLIYFSYDVKMKEKGDIPEGYSVSREKKERFSLILESASTNQTSMYLCASSLVVRVSQPQHFGDGTRLSIL.

This clone was recorded many times. The rearrangement joins TRBV4-2 to TRBJ1-3; D call uncertain. The germline gives CDR1 LGHNA, CDR2 YNFKEQ. Trimming stripped 5 bases from V and 0 bases from J, with 14 bases between. The CDR3 consists of 16 residues. The CDR3 coding sequence is TGTGCCAGCAGCGACCAGCCAAGAATCTCTGGAAACACCATATATTTT. Translating gives CASSDQPRISGNTIYF.

This sequence joins TRBV6-5 and TRBJ1-5; 7 nucleotides agree with TRBD1. Germline V gene sequence: CDR1 MNHEY, CDR2 SVGAGI. J lost 5 bases, V lost 2 bases, and 3 bases had no gene match. CDR3 length equals 14 residues. The CDR3: CASSYDRVYQPQHF. The CDR3 nucleotides read TGTGCCAGCAGTTACGACAGGGTGTATCAGCCCCAGCATTTT.

The rearrangement links TRBV6-1 to TRBJ1-5; no definite D call. The germline V gene encodes CDR1 MNHNS and CDR2 SASEGT. Trimming took off 2 bases at V and 7 bases at J, with 15 bases between the two ends. This CDR3 spans 15 amino acids. The CDR3 coding sequence is TGTGCCAGCAGTGAATTCGTCAGGACGGCGCAGCCCCAGCATTTT. Translated: CASSEFVRTAQPQHF.

The gene calls are TRBV5-1 and TRBJ2-7; 7 nucleotides line up with TRBD2. The CDR3 runs to 15 residues. Germline V gives CDR1 SGHRS, CDR2 YFSETQ. The J segment lost 0 bases and the V segment lost 1 base, leaving 4 bases of the junction unmatched. The DNA for the CDR3 is TGCGCCAGCAGCTTGCTCGCGGGAGACTCCTACGAGCAGTACTTC. Protein product: CASSLLAGDSYEQYF.

The rearrangement joins TRBV29-1 to TRBJ1-1; unclear D gene. Germline CDR1 reads SQVTM; CDR2 reads ANQGSEA. This CDR3 has 14 residues. V gave up 2 bases and J gave up 0 bases, with 10 bases separating them. In nucleotides, the CDR3 is TGCAGCGTTGAAATGGGATACCTGAACACTGAAGCTTTCTTT. Translated, it gives CSVEMGYLNTEAFF. Supplemented by reference TRBV29-1 and TRBJ1-1, the full variable domain reads SAVISQKPSRDICQRGTSLTIQCQVDSQVTMMFWYRQQPGQSLTLIATANQGSEATYESGFVIDKFPISRPNLTFSTLTVSNMSPEDSSIYLCSVEMGYLNTEAFFGQGTRLTVV.

The rearrangement links TRBV4-2 to TRBJ2-1; TRBD2 aligns across 11 bases. Germline V lookup: CDR1 LGHNA, CDR2 YNFKEQ. The CDR3 is 16 amino acids. V dropped 1 base and J dropped 5; count of bases not matched to a gene: 4. In nucleotides, the CDR3 is TGTGCCAGCAGCCAAGGTGGACTAGCGGGCGACAATGAGCAGTTCTTC. It codes for CASSQGGLAGDNEQFF.

About this clone itself: The same CDR3 also results from other DNA sequences found in this sample. The J gene is TRBJ2-5, the V gene TRBV18, with 8 positions matching TRBD2. Unmatched junction bases numbered 6, after V lost 0 bases and J lost 0 bases. Germline CDR1 is KGHSH and CDR2 is LQKENI. The CDR3 is 17 residues long. The CDR3 coding sequence is TGTGCCAGCTCACCACCGAGGCTAGCGGGCTACCAAGAGACCCAGTACTTC. Translating it yields CASSPPRLAGYQETQYF. Variable domain in full (rest from reference TRBV18 and TRBJ2-5): NAGVMQNPRHLVRRRGQEARLRCSPMKGHSHVYWYRQLPEEGLKFMVYLQKENIIDESGMPKERFSAEFPKEGPSILRIQQVVRGDSAAYFCASSPPRLAGYQETQYFGPGTRLLVL.

This chain joins TRBV7-3 and TRBJ2-4, with a possible D match to TRBD2 (5 bases). V lost 6 bases, J lost 4 bases, and 13 bases lay in between. The CDR3 loop spans 14 amino acids. Germline V lookup: CDR1 SGHTA, CDR2 FQGTGA. CDR3 residues: CASRTGESKNIQYF. DNA of the CDR3: TGTGCCAGCAGGACCGGGGAATCTAAAAACATTCAGTACTTC. Looking up the rest from reference TRBV7-3 and TRBJ2-4 gives the full variable domain: GAGVSQTPSNKVTEKGKYVELRCDPISGHTALYWYRQSLGQGPEFLIYFQGTGAADDSGLPNDRFFAVRPEGSVSTLKIQRTERGDSAVYLCASRTGESKNIQYFGAGTRLSVL.

This clone appeared a few times. The chain links TRBV5-1 to TRBJ2-7; D may be TRBD2 (6 bases). Per germline, CDR1 SGHRS and CDR2 YFSETQ. With 8 bases removed from V and 4 bases from J, the gap between germline ends came to 16 bases. The CDR3 runs 13 residues. CDR3 sequence: CASTRDSAYEQYF. CDR3 bases: TGCGCCAGTACCCGGGACTCGGCGTACGAGCAGTACTTC. Variable domain in full (rest from reference TRBV5-1 and TRBJ2-7): KAGVTQTPRYLIKTRGQQVTLSCSPISGHRSVSWYQQTPGQGLQFLFEYFSETQRNKGNFPGRFSGRQFSNSRSEMNVSTLELGDSALYLCASTRDSAYEQYFGPGTRLTVT.

The chain is built from TRBV30 and TRBJ2-7; possibly TRBD2 for D (5 bases). The germline gives CDR1 GTSNPN, CDR2 SVGIG (reference sequence). CDR3 size: 14 residues. V lost 2 bases, J lost 5 bases, and 16 bases lay in between. The chain's CDR3 is CAWSYGGRVDEQYF. CDR3 in DNA: TGTGCCTGGAGTTATGGAGGTCGGGTGGACGAGCAGTACTTC.

The chain joins TRBV27 to TRBJ2-1; D possibly corresponds to TRBD2 (5 bases). Germline V gene data show CDR1 as MNHEY and CDR2 as SMNVEV (reference sequence). Between the trimmed V and J ends, which lost 0 bases and 6 bases, there was a span of 9 bases. The CDR3 has 14 residues. CDR3 amino acids: CASSLSSGVNEQFF. Here the CDR3 DNA reads TGTGCCAGCAGTTTATCGTCCGGGGTCAATGAGCAGTTCTTC.